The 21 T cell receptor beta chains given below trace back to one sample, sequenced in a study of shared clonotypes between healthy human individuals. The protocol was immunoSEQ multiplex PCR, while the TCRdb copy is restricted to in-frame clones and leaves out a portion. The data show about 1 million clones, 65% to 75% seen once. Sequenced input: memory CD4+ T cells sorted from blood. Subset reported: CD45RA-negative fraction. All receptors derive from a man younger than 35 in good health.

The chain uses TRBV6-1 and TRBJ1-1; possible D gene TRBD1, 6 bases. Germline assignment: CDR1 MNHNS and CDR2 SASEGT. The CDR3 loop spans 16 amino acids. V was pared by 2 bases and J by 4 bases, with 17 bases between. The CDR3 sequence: CASSERAEAGVTEAFF. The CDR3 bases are TGTGCCAGCAGTGAAAGGGCCGAGGCAGGGGTCACTGAAGCTTTCTTT.

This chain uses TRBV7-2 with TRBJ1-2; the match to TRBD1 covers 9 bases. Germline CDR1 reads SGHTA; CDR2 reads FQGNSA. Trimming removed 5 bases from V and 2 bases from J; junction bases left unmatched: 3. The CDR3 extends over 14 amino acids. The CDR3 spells CASSIGQGNYGYTF. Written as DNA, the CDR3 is TGTGCCAGCAGCATCGGACAGGGGAACTATGGCTACACCTTC.

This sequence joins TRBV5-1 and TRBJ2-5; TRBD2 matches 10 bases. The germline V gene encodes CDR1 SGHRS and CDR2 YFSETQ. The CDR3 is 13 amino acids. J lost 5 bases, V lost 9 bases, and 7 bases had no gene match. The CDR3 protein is CATSLAGGETQYF. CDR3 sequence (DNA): TGCGCCACATCCTTAGCGGGAGGTGAGACCCAGTACTTC.

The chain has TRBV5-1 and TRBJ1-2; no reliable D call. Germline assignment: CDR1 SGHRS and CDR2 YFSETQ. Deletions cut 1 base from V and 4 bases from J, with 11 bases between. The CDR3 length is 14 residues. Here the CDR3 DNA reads TGCGCCAGCAGCTTGATGTCGTTGGGCTATGGCTACACCTTC. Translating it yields CASSLMSLGYGYTF.

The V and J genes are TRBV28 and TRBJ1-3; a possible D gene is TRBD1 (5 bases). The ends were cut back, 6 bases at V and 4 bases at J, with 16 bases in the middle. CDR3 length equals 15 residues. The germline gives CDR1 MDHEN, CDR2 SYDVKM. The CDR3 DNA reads TGTGCCAGCAGGGGGCAGGGCTTAGGCGGAAACACCATATATTTT. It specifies CASRGQGLGGNTIYF.

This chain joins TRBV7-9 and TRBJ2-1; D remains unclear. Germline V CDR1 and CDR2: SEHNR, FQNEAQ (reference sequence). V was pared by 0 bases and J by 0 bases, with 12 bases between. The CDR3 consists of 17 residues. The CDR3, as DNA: TGTGCCAGCAGCTTAGCGTACGCGCTGAGCTCCTACAATGAGCAGTTCTTC. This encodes CASSLAYALSSYNEQFF.

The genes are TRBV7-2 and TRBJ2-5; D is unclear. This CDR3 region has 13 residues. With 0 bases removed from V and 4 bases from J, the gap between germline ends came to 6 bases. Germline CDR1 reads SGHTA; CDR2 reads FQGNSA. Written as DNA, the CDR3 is TGTGCCAGCAGCTTAGCGCGGACAGAGACCCAGTACTTC. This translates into CASSLARTETQYF.

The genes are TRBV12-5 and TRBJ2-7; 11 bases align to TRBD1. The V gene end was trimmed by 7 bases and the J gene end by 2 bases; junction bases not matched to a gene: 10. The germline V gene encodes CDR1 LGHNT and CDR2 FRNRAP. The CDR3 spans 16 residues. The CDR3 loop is CASAPSPGQGAYEQYF. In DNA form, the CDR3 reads TGTGCTAGTGCTCCTTCCCCGGGACAGGGGGCCTACGAGCAGTACTTC. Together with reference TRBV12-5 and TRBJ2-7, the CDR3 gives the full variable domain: DARVTQTPRHKVTEMGQEVTMRCQPILGHNTVFWYRQTMMQGLELLAYFRNRAPLDDSGMPKDRFSAEMPDATLATLKIQPSEPRDSAVYFCASAPSPGQGAYEQYFGPGTRLTVT.

For the CDR3, the DNA is TGCAGCGTTGAAATAACAGGGTTGGGGGAGACCCAGTACTTC. Translating it yields CSVEITGLGETQYF. This chain connects TRBV29-1 to TRBJ2-5, with D tentatively TRBD1 (6 bases). The CDR3 sequence is 14 residues long. Trimming took off 2 bases at V and 5 bases at J, with 15 bases between the two ends. Germline V gene sequence: CDR1 SQVTM, CDR2 ANQGSEA.

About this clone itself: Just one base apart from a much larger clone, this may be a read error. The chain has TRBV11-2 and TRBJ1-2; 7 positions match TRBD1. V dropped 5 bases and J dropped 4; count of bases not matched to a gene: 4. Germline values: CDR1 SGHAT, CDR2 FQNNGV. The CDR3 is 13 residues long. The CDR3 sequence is CASSPGQIYGYTF. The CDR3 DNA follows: TGTGCCAGCAGCCCGGGACAGATCTATGGCTACACCTTC.

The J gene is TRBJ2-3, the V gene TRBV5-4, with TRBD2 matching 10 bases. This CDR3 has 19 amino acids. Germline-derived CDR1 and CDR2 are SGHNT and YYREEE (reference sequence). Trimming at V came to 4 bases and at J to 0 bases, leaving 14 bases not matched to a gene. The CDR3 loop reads CASSPVRLAGAPSTDTQYF. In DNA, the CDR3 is TGTGCCAGCAGCCCTGTTCGGCTAGCGGGGGCCCCTAGCACAGATACGCAGTATTTT. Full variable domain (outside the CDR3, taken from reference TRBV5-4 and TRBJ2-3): ETGVTQSPTHLIKTRGQQVTLRCSSQSGHNTVSWYQQALGQGPQFIFQYYREEENGRGNFPPRFSGLQFPNYSSELNVNALELDDSALYLCASSPVRLAGAPSTDTQYFGPGTRLTVL.

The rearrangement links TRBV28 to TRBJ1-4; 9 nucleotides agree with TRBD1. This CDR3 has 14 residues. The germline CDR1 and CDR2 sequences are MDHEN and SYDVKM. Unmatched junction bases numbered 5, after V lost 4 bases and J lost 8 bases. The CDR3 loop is CASSSTGGTEKLFF. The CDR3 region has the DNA TGTGCCAGCAGTTCGACAGGGGGGACAGAAAAACTGTTTTTT. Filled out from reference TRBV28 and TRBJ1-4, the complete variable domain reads DVKVTQSSRYLVKRTGEKVFLECVQDMDHENMFWYRQDPGLGLRLIYFSYDVKMKEKGDIPEGYSVSREKKERFSLILESASTNQTSMYLCASSSTGGTEKLFFGSGTQLSVL.

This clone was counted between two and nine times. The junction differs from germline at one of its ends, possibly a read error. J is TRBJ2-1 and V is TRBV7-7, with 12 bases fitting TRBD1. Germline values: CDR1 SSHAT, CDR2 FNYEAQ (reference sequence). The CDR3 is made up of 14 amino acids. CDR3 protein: CASSPGTGGSEQFF. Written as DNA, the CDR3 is TGTGCTAGCAGCCCCGGGACAGGGGGCAGTGAGCAGTTCTTC.

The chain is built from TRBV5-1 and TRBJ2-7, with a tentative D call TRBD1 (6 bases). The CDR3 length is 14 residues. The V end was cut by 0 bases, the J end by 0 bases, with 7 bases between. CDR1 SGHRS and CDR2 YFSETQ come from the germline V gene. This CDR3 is CASSLEQGSYEQYF. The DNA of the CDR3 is TGCGCCAGCAGCTTGGAACAGGGCTCCTACGAGCAGTACTTC. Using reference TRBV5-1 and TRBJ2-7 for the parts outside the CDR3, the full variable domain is KAGVTQTPRYLIKTRGQQVTLSCSPISGHRSVSWYQQTPGQGLQFLFEYFSETQRNKGNFPGRFSGRQFSNSRSEMNVSTLELGDSALYLCASSLEQGSYEQYFGPGTRLTVT.

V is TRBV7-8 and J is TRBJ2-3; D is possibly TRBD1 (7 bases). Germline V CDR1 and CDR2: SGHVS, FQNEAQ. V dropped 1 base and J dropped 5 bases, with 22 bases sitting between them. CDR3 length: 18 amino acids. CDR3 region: CASSLGGGTTGWGDTQYF. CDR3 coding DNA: TGTGCCAGCAGCTTAGGAGGGGGGACGACAGGGTGGGGAGATACGCAGTATTTT.

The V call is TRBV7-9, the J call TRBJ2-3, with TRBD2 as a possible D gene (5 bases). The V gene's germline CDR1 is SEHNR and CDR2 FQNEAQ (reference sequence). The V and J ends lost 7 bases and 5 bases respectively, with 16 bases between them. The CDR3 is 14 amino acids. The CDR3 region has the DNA TGTGCCAGCACCTCCCTTCGGGCGGGAGATACGCAGTATTTT. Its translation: CASTSLRAGDTQYF.

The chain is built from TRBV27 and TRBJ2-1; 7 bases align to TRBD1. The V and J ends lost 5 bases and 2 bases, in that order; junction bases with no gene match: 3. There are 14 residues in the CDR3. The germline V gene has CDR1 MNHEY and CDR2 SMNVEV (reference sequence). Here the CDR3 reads CASSPGTAYNEQFF. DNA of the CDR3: TGTGCCAGCAGTCCGGGGACAGCCTACAATGAGCAGTTCTTC.

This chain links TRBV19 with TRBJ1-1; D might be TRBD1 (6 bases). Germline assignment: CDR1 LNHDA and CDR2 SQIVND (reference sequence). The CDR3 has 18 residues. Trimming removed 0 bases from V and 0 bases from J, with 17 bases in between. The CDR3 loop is CASSIDLQGSIMNTEAFF. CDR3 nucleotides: TGTGCCAGTAGTATAGACCTACAGGGATCAATAATGAACACTGAAGCTTTCTTT. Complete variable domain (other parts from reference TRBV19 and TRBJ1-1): DGGITQSPKYLFRKEGQNVTLSCEQNLNHDAMYWYRQDPGQGLRLIYYSQIVNDFQKGDIAEGYSVSREKKESFPLTVTSAQKNPTAFYLCASSIDLQGSIMNTEAFFGQGTRLTVV.

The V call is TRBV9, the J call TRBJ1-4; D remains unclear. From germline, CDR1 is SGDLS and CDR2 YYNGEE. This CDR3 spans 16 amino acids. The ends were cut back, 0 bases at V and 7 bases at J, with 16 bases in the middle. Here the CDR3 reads CASSVGRAARGEKLFF. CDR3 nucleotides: TGTGCCAGCAGCGTAGGAAGGGCAGCCAGAGGTGAAAAACTGTTTTTT.

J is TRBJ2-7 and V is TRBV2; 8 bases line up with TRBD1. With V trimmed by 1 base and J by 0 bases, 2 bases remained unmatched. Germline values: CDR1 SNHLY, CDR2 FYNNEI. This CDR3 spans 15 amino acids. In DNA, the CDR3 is TGTGCCAGCAGTGAAGGGACAGGGAGCTCCTACGAGCAGTACTTC. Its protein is CASSEGTGSSYEQYF.

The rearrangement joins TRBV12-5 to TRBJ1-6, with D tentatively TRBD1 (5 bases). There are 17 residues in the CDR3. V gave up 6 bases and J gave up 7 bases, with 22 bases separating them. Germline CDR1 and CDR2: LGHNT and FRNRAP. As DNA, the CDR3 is TGTGCTAGTGGCTCACCTGCGTCGGGGGTAGGGAATTCACCCCTCCACTTT. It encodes CASGSPASGVGNSPLHF.